This T cell receptor beta chain stems from a study of OX40 agonist ivuxolimab in advanced cancers. Study-level background: Participants could have had prior anti-PD-1, anti-PD-L1 or anti-CTLA-4 therapy, and around 40% had some. Broader study findings: CD4+ and CD8+ T cells in blood underwent clonal expansion by week 6 at 0.1 to 3.0 mg/kg.

This table comes from immunoSEQ multiplex PCR, and its TCRdb copy is limited to in-frame clones, with some not included. The table has tens of thousands of clones, under 95% seen once. Worth noting for this clone: Its target is unknown.

CDR1 and CDR2 from the germline V gene are LNHDA and SQIVND (reference sequence). CDR3 length: 16 residues. Unmatched junction bases numbered 13, after V lost 5 bases and J lost 3 bases. The chain uses TRBV19 and TRBJ2-7; TRBD2 agrees at 7 bases. This clonotype was sampled from an adult with an advanced solid tumor such as melanoma, head and neck, liver or kidney cancer. This material consisted of CD4+ or CD8+ T cells sorted from blood, taken in a trial of the OX40 agonist ivuxolimab. The CDR3 coding sequence is TGTGCCAGTAGTTTGGTGCTAGCGGAACTATTCTACGAGCAGTACTTC. Translating gives CASSLVLAELFYEQYF.